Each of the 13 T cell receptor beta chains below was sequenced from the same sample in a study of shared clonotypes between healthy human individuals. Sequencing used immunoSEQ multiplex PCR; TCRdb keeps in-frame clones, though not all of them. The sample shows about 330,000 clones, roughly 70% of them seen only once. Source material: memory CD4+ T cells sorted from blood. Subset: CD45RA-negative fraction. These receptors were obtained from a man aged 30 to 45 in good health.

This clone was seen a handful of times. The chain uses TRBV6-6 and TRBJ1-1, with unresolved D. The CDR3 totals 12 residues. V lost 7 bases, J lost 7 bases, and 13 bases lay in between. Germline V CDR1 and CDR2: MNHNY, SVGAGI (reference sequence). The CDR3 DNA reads TGTGCCAGCAACAAAGAGGGAGGTGAAGCTTTCTTT. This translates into CASNKEGGEAFF.

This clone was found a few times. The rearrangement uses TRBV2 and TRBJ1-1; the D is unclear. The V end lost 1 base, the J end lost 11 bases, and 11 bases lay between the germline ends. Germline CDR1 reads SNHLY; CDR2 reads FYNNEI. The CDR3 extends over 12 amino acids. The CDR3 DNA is TGTGCCAGCAGTGAAGACATGGGGTCGGCTTTCTTT. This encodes CASSEDMGSAFF.

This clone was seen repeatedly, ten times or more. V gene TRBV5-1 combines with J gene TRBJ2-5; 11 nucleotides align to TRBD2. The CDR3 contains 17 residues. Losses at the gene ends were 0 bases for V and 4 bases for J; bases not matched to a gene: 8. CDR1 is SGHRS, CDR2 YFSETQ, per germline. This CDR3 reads CASSLGLAGHLRETQYF. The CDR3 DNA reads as TGCGCCAGCAGCTTGGGACTAGCGGGACATCTGAGAGAGACCCAGTACTTC.

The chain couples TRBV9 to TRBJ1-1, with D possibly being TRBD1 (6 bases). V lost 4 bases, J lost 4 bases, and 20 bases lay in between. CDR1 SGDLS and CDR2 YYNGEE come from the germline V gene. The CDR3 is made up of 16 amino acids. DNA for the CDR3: TGTGCCAGCAGCCCCCGGACAGCCGAATATAGCACTGAAGCTTTCTTT. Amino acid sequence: CASSPRTAEYSTEAFF. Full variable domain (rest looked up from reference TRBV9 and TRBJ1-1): DSGVTQTPKHLITATGQRVTLRCSPRSGDLSVYWYQQSLDQGLQFLIQYYNGEERAKGNILERFSAQQFPDLHSELNLSSLELGDSALYFCASSPRTAEYSTEAFFGQGTRLTVV.

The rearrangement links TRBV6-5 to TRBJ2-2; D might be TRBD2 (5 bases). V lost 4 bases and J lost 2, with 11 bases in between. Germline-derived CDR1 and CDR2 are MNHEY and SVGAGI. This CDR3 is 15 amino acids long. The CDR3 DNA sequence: TGTGCCAGCAGTTCACTCGGGATAAACACCGGGGAGCTGTTTTTT. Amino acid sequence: CASSSLGINTGELFF.

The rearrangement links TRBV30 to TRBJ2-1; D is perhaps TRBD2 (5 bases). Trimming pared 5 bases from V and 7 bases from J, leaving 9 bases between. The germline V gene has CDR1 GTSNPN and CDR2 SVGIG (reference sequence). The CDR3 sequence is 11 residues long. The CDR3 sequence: CAWAGGNEQFF. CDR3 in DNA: TGTGCCTGGGCGGGCGGTAATGAGCAGTTCTTC. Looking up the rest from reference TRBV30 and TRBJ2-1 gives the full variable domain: SQTIHQWPATLVQPVGSPLSLECTVEGTSNPNLYWYRQAAGRGLQLLFYSVGIGQISSEVPQNLSASRPQDRQFILSSKKLLLSDSGFYLCAWAGGNEQFFGPGTRLTVL.

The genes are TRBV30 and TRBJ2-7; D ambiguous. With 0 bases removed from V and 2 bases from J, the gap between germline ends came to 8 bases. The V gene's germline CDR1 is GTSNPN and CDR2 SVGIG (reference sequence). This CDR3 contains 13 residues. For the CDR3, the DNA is TGTGCCTGGAGTGTAGTTGGGGCCTACGAGCAGTACTTC. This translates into CAWSVVGAYEQYF.

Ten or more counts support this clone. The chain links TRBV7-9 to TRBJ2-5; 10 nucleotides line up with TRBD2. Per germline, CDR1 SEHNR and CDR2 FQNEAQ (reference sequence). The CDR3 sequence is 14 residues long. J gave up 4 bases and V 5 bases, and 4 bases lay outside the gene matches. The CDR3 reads CASSDRTSGETQYF. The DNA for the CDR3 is TGTGCCAGCAGCGATAGGACTAGCGGAGAGACCCAGTACTTC.

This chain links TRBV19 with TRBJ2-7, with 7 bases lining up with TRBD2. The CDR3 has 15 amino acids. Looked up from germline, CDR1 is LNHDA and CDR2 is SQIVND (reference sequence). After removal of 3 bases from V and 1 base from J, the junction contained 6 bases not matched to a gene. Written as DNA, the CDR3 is TGTGCCAGTAGTATTTTGGCGGGGGAATCCTACGAGCAGTACTTC. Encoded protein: CASSILAGESYEQYF.

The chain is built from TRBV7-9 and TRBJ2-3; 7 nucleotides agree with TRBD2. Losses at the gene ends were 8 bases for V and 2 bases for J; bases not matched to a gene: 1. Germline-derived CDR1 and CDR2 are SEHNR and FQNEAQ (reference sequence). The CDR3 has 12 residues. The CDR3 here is CASREVTDTQYF. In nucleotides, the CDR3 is TGTGCCAGCCGGGAGGTCACAGATACGCAGTATTTT.

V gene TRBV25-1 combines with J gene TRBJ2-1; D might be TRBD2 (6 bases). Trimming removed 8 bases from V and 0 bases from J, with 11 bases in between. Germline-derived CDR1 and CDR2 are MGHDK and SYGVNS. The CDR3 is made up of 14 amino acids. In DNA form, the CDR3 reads TGTGCCAGCGCGGGATACCTCTCCTACAATGAGCAGTTCTTC. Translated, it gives CASAGYLSYNEQFF.

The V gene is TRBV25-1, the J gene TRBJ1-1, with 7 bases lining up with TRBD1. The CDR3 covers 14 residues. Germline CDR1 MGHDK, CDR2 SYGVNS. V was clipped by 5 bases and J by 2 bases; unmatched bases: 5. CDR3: CASSKRDSNTEAFF. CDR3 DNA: TGTGCCAGCAGTAAGAGGGACAGTAACACTGAAGCTTTCTTT.

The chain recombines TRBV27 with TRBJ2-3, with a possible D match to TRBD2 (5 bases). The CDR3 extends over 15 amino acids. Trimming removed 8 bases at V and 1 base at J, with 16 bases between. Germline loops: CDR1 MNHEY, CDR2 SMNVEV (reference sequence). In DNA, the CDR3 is TGTGCCAGCGCTTCCGGGATCTTTGGCACAGATACGCAGTATTTT. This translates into CASASGIFGTDTQYF.